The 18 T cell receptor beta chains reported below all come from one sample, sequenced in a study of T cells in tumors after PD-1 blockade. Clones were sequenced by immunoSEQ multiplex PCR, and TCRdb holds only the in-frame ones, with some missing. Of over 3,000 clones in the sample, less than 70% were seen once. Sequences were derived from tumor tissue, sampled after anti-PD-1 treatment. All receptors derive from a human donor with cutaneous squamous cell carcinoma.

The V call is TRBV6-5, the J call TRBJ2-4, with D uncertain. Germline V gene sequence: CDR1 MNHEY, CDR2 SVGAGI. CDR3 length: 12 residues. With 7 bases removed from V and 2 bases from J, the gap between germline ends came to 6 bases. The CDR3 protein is CASTPTKNIQYF. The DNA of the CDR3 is TGTGCCAGCACCCCGACCAAAAACATTCAGTACTTC.

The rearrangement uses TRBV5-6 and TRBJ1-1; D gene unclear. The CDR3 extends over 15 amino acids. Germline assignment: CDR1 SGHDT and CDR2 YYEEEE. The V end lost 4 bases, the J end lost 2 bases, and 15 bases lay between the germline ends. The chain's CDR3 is CASSPTHGLNTEAFF. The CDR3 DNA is TGTGCCAGCAGCCCGACACATGGACTAAACACTGAAGCTTTCTTT.

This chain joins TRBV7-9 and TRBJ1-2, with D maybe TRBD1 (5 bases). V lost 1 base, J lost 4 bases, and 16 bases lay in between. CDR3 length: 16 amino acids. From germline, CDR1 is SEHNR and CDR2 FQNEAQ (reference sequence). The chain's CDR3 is CASSLVVNGASYGYTF. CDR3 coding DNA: TGTGCCAGCAGCTTAGTGGTCAACGGGGCGAGCTATGGCTACACCTTC.

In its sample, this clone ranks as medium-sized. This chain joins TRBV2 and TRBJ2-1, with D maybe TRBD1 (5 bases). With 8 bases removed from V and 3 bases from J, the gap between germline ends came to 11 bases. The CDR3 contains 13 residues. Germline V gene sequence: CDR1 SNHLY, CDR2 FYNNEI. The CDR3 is CASVGQGYNEQFF. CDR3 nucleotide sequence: TGTGCCAGCGTTGGTCAGGGCTACAATGAGCAGTTCTTC.

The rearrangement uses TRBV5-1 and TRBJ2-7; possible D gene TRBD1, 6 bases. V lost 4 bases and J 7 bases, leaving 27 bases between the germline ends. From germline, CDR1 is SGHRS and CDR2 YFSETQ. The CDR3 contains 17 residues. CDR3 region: CASSRPTGTPAFEEQYF. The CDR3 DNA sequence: TGCGCCAGCAGCCGCCCTACCGGGACACCCGCTTTCGAGGAGCAGTACTTC. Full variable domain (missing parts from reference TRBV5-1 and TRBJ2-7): KAGVTQTPRYLIKTRGQQVTLSCSPISGHRSVSWYQQTPGQGLQFLFEYFSETQRNKGNFPGRFSGRQFSNSRSEMNVSTLELGDSALYLCASSRPTGTPAFEEQYFGPGTRLTVT.

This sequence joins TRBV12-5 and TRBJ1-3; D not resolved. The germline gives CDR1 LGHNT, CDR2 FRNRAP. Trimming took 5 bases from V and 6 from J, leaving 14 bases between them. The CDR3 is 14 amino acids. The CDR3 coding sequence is TGTGCTAGTGGTCGATCCGACACGATAAACACCATATATTTT. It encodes CASGRSDTINTIYF.

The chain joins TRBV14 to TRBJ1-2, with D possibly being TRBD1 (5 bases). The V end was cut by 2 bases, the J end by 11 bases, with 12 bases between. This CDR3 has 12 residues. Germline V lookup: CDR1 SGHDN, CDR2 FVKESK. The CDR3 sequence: CASSQSLGVYTF. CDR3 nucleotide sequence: TGTGCCAGCAGCCAAAGCCTAGGGGTTTACACCTTC.

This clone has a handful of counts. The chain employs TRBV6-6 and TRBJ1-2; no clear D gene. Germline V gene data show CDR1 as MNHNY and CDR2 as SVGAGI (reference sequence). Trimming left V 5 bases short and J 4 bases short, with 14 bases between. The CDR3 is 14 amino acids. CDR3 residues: CASSASRVAYGYTF. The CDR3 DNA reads TGTGCCAGCAGTGCCTCAAGGGTTGCCTATGGCTACACCTTC.

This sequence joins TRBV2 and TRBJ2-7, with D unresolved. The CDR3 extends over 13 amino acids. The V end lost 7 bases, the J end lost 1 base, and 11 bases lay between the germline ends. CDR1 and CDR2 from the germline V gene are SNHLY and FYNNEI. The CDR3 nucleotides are TGTGCCAGCACCCGGCAGGATTCCTACGAGCAGTACTTC. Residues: CASTRQDSYEQYF.

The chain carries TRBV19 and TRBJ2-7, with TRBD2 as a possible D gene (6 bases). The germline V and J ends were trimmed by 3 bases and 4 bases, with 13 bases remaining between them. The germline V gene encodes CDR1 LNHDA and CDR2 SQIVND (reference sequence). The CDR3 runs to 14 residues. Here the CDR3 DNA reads TGTGCCAGTAGTATCCCCGGGACTGTTTACGAGCAGTACTTC. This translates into CASSIPGTVYEQYF.

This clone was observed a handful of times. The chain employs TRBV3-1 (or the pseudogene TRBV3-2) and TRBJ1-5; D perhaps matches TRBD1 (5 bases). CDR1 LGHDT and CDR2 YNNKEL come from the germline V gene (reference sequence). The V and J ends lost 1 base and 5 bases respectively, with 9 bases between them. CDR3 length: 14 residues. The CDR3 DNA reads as TGTGCCAGCAGCCAAGTAGGGGTTGATCAGCCCCAGCATTTT. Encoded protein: CASSQVGVDQPQHF.

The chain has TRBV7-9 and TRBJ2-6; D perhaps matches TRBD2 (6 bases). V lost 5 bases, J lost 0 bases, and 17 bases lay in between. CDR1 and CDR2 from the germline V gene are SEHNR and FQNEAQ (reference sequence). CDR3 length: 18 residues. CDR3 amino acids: CASSLYGGEASGANVLTF. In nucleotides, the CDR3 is TGTGCCAGCAGCCTCTACGGGGGAGAAGCCTCTGGGGCCAACGTCCTGACTTTC.

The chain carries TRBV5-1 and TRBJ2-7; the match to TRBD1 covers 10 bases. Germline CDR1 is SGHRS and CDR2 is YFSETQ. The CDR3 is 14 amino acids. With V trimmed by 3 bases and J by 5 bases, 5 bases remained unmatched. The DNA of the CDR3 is TGCGCCAGCAGCTACCGGGACAGGGGACACGAGCAGTACTTC. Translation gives CASSYRDRGHEQYF.

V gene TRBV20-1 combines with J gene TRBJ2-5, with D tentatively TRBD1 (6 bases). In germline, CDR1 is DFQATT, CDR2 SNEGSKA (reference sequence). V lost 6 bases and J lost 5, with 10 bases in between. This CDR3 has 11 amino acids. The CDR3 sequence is CSAARGETQYF. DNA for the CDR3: TGCAGTGCCGCTAGGGGGGAGACCCAGTACTTC.

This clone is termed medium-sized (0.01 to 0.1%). The chain's CDR3 is CASSWGQGNQPQHF. DNA for the CDR3: TGTGCCAGCAGTTGGGGACAGGGCAATCAGCCCCAGCATTTT. The rearrangement joins TRBV6-5 to TRBJ1-5; 8 bases fit TRBD1. The CDR3 spans 14 residues. Germline assignment: CDR1 MNHEY and CDR2 SVGAGI. V lost 4 bases, J lost 2 bases, and 1 base stayed unmatched.

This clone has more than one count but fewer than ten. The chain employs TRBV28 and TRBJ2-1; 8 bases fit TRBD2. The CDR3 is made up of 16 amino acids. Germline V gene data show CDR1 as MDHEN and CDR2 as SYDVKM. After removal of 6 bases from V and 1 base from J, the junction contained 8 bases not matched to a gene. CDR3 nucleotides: TGTGCCAGCAGGCCTCTAGCGGGCCAGTCCTACAATGAGCAGTTCTTC. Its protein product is CASRPLAGQSYNEQFF.

The CDR3 region is CASSLGGTDGYTF. The CDR3 nucleotides read TGCGCCAGCAGCTTGGGCGGGACGGATGGCTACACCTTC. The rearrangement uses TRBV5-1 and TRBJ1-2; D possibly corresponds to TRBD1 (5 bases). Germline CDR1 is SGHRS and CDR2 is YFSETQ. Trimming shortened V by 0 bases and J by 6 bases, and 9 bases separated the two germline ends. The length of the CDR3 is 13 residues. The full variable domain, in which reference TRBV5-1 and TRBJ1-2 provide the parts outside the CDR3, is KAGVTQTPRYLIKTRGQQVTLSCSPISGHRSVSWYQQTPGQGLQFLFEYFSETQRNKGNFPGRFSGRQFSNSRSEMNVSTLELGDSALYLCASSLGGTDGYTFGSGTRLTVV.

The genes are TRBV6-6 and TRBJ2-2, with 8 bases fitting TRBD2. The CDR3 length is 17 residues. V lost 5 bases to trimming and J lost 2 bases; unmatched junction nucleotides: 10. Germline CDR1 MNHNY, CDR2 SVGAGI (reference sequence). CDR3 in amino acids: CASSRRGRGGNTGELFF. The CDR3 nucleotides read TGTGCCAGCAGTCGCAGGGGACGGGGGGGCAACACCGGGGAGCTGTTTTTT.